One T cell receptor (beta chain) is described in this entry. Its target is unknown. The read gets to within 3 residues of the CDR3 end, and the germline J gene fills in the rest. The data stem from a study of T cells in women clearing cervical HPV infection. About the study: Blood came at first lesion visit for cases, post-clearance for controls.

The CDR3 is made up of 15 amino acids. Per the germline V gene, CDR1 is SGHNT and CDR2 is YYREEE (reference sequence). J gave up 3 bases and V 4 bases, and 6 bases lay outside the gene matches. Findings and limits, study-wide: Richness plus V gene abundances separated cases from controls with AUC about 0.87. Unknown T-cell numbers per sample may underlie the richness differences. CIN3+ cases had significantly higher TCR repertoire richness than controls, but evenness did not differ.

The table came from immunoSEQ multiplex PCR; TCRdb's copy has only in-frame clones and leaves some out. Seen in this sample are fewer than 30,000 clones; the ten most common clones hold approximately 5.5%. Source material: blood buffy coat. This clonotype was sampled from a woman aged 18 to 75 with a cervical HPV16 infection that either progressed to CIN3+ or cleared (not recorded which). This sequence joins TRBV5-4 and TRBJ2-1; 8 bases are shared with TRBD2. CDR3 DNA (partial): TGTGCCAGCAGCCTGGGACTAGATCACTACAATGAG. Translating it yields CASSLGLDHYNE. The whole CDR3 protein is CASSLGLDHYNEQFF.